These T cell receptor beta chains were read from a single sample in a study of post-analysis software for immune sequencing data. MiXCR, run by TCRdb on the PCR reads, gives a single entry per CDR3 protein. Of about 460,000 distinct CDR3 sequences in the sample, roughly 45% were seen once. The sequencing sample was made of blood. The receptors come from a girl between 10 and 17 years old with multiple sclerosis. CDR3s include the opening cysteine and the closing phenylalanine or tryptophan. Fields, in order: V gene, clone size, J gene, D gene, CDR3 DNA, CDR3 protein. A D gene is named only where the DNA matches it firmly. Clone size is not always given. Where it is, it says once, few, many or a class for expanded clones.

TRBV5-1,-,TRBJ2-1,TRBD1,TGCGCCAGCAGCATAGCCGGGACAGGGGGGAATGAGCAGTTCTTC,CASSIAGTGGNEQFF
TRBV13,-,TRBJ2-7,TRBD1,TGTGCCAGCAGTCGAGAAGGGACAGGGTCCTACGAGCAGTACTTC,CASSREGTGSYEQYF
TRBV5-1,-,TRBJ1-1,-,TGCGCCAGCAGCTTGGGTGGCGGGGCGAACACTGAAGCTTTCTTT,CASSLGGGANTEAFF
TRBV7-3,once,TRBJ2-3,-,TGTGCCAGCAGCTTAGGCAGGGATCCGTCTAGCACAGATACGCAGTATTTT,CASSLGRDPSSTDTQYF
TRBV7-2,few,TRBJ1-2,-,TGTGCCAGCAGCCCCGACACCGCTAACTATGGCTACACCTTC,CASSPDTANYGYTF
TRBV7-3,few,TRBJ2-5,TRBD2,TGTGCCAGCAGCTTCCAGCGGGGCTACCAAGAGACCCAGTACTTC,CASSFQRGYQETQYF
TRBV10-3,few,TRBJ2-3,TRBD2,TGTGCCATCAGCCAAGCAGCGGGAGCGATGGGAGATACGCAGTATTTT,CAISQAAGAMGDTQYF
TRBV11-2,-,TRBJ2-6,-,TGTGCCAGCAGCTTAGGGGGGACTGTCTCTGGGGCCAACGTCCTGACTTTC,CASSLGGTVSGANVLTF
TRBV6-5,-,TRBJ1-2,-,TGTGCCAGCAGTTACGACCGTAACTATGGCTACACCTTC,CASSYDRNYGYTF
TRBV27,-,TRBJ2-7,-,TGTGCCAGCAGTTTTGATAACCGCTACGAGCAGTACTTC,CASSFDNRYEQYF
TRBV12-3/TRBV12-4,few,TRBJ2-5,-,TGTGCCAGGGTCGTTATTTACTGGGACCAAGAGACCCAGTACTTC,CARVVIYWDQETQYF
TRBV27,-,TRBJ2-7,TRBD1,TGTGCCAGCAGCGACAGGGGTTGGTACGAGCAGTACTTC,CASSDRGWYEQYF
TRBV20-1,-,TRBJ2-1,TRBD2,TGCAGTGCTAGAGAGGCTAGCGGAAACTCCTACAATGAGCAGTTCTTC,CSAREASGNSYNEQFF
TRBV6-1,-,TRBJ1-4,TRBD1,TGTGCCAGCAGTGGACAGGGGAGGTCGCCTAATGAAAAACTGTTTTTT,CASSGQGRSPNEKLFF
TRBV10-3,-,TRBJ2-7,-,TGTGCCATCAGCCAGGCTAGCTTGGGTTTCAATGAGCAGTACTTC,CAISQASLGFNEQYF
TRBV27,few,TRBJ2-1,-,TGTGCCAGCAGCCCTAGGGGTCTACTGGGCACTAATGAGCAGTTCTTC,CASSPRGLLGTNEQFF
TRBV20-1,few,TRBJ2-7,TRBD1,TGCAGTGCGGCGGGACAGGGGCCCTACGAGCAGTACTTC,CSAAGQGPYEQYF
TRBV28,-,TRBJ2-7,TRBD1,TGTGCCAGCAGTTTTGGGGACAGAGCCTACGAGCAGTACTTC,CASSFGDRAYEQYF
TRBV5-1,-,TRBJ2-1,-,TGCGCCAGCAGGGGAGAGGGACTTTACAATGAGCAGTTCTTC,CASRGEGLYNEQFF
TRBV5-6,-,TRBJ2-7,-,TGTGCCAGCAGCTTGGAACAGGCGGTAAACGAGCAGTACTTC,CASSLEQAVNEQYF
TRBV28,many,TRBJ2-3,-,TGTGCCAGCAGTTTTGAACTAGCATTAGGGGCTCTGGAAACAGATACGCAGTATTTT,CASSFELALGALETDTQYF
TRBV7-8,-,TRBJ1-5,-,TGTGCCAGCAGCTTAGGCCGACAGGCCGATCAGCCCCAGCATTTT,CASSLGRQADQPQHF
TRBV6-5,-,TRBJ2-1,TRBD2,TGTGCCAGCAGTTACTCCCGGACTAGCGGGGGTTGGGTTGAGCAGTTCTTC,CASSYSRTSGGWVEQFF
TRBV7-6,few,TRBJ2-7,-,TGTGCCAGCAGCTCCACCCCGGAGGTCTCCTACGAGCAGTACTTC,CASSSTPEVSYEQYF
TRBV5-1,-,TRBJ2-3,TRBD2,TGCGCCAGCAGCTCGGGGGCTAGCGGGGTCACAGATACGCAGTATTTT,CASSSGASGVTDTQYF
TRBV10-3,few,TRBJ1-6,TRBD1,TGTGCCATCAGTGAGGACAGGGGCTATAATTCACCCCTCCACTTT,CAISEDRGYNSPLHF
TRBV20-1,once,TRBJ1-2,TRBD1,TGCAGTGCTAGAGACTCGGAGGGGACAGGGGTTAACTATGGCTACACCTTC,CSARDSEGTGVNYGYTF
TRBV29-1,few,TRBJ1-2,-,TGCAGCGTTGAAGGGGTAGAGGGACGTGGCTACACCTTC,CSVEGVEGRGYTF
TRBV2,-,TRBJ2-3,-,TGTGCCAGCAGTGAAGTTCGGGCAGATACGCAGTATTTT,CASSEVRADTQYF
TRBV12-3/TRBV12-4,-,TRBJ2-7,TRBD2,TGTGCCAGCAGTTTAGGGGGACTAGCGGGGTACGAGCAGTACTTC,CASSLGGLAGYEQYF
TRBV7-2,-,TRBJ2-1,-,TGTGCCAGCAGCTTCAACGCCGGGGGTTACAATGAGCAGTTCTTC,CASSFNAGGYNEQFF
TRBV20-1,-,TRBJ2-5,-,TGCAGTGCTAGAGATCCGCAGGGGACTCAAGAGACCCAGTACTTC,CSARDPQGTQETQYF
TRBV12-3/TRBV12-4,-,TRBJ2-5,TRBD1,TGTGCCAGCAGCAAATTCCAGGGGGACGAGCGGTACTTC,CASSKFQGDERYF
TRBV5-1,-,TRBJ2-5,-,TGCGCCAGCAGCTTTGAGGGTGAGGGAGAGACCCAGTACTTC,CASSFEGEGETQYF
TRBV27,-,TRBJ1-5,-,TGTGCCAGCAGTTTCGCACCGGGAGACAATCAGCCCCAGCATTTT,CASSFAPGDNQPQHF
TRBV6-4,-,TRBJ1-5,-,TGTGCCAGCAGTGACGTCCCGGGGTATCAGCCCCAGCATTTT,CASSDVPGYQPQHF
TRBV20-1,-,TRBJ2-7,TRBD2,TGCAGTGCTAGCGTCGGGAGGGACTACGAGCAGTACTTC,CSASVGRDYEQYF
TRBV20-1,-,TRBJ2-1,TRBD2,TGCGGGGGGTTCCCAAGACTAGCGGGAGCGGTAGGATCCTACAATGAGCAGTTCTTC,CGGFPRLAGAVGSYNEQFF
TRBV27,-,TRBJ2-1,TRBD2,TGTGCCAGCAGTAAAGCGGGGCTCGATGAGCAGTTCTTC,CASSKAGLDEQFF
TRBV4-1,many,TRBJ2-6,TRBD1,TGCGCCAGCAGCCATCCTCCGGGGACAGGGTACGGGGCCAACGTCCTGACTTTC,CASSHPPGTGYGANVLTF
TRBV20-1,-,TRBJ1-1,-,TGCAGTGCTAGAGATTTACGACTCATGAACACTGAAGCTTTCTTT,CSARDLRLMNTEAFF